The clone carrying this TCR beta chain has just a few counts. The target antigen is unknown. V lost 7 bases, J lost 1 base, and 2 bases stayed unmatched. Germline V gene sequence: CDR1 MNHNS, CDR2 SASEGT. This CDR3 contains 13 residues. Researchers prepared the TCRbeta library using unique molecular identifiers, the study reports. TCRdb analysed the PCR reads with MiXCR anew, one entry per CDR3 protein. There are about 420,000 distinct CDR3 sequences in the sample; 15% to 20% occur only once, and over 25% lies in the top ten. These data are taken from a study of T-cell reconstitution after alpha-beta-depleted transplantation in children. Regarding the study as a whole: Recipient T cells and thymic progenitors that survived gave rise to the high TCRbeta diversity observed at day 60 in some patients. By about two months after transplant, alpha-beta T cells reportedly arose from several hundred graft clones that had expanded.

The chain employs TRBV6-1 and TRBJ2-3; 7 bases agree with TRBD2. Sequenced here: PBMCs, mostly from graft donor cells, sampled 360 days after TCRalphabeta/CD19-depleted stem cell transplant. This TCR came from a boy under two years old who had a stem cell transplant for Wiskott-Aldrich syndrome, so the T cells may come from the graft donor. CDR3 sequence (DNA): TGTGCCAGCAAGGCGGGGGGCACAGATACGCAGTATTTT. This encodes CASKAGGTDTQYF.